This is a list of T cell receptor beta chains from one sample in a study of CD8 T cells in ankylosing spondylitis. TCRdb ran MiXCR on the 5' RACE reads and lists one entry per CDR3 protein. This sample has 230,000 or so distinct CDR3 sequences, with 15% to 20% found just once. Sequencing input: blood, either unsorted or a sorted T cell fraction (not recorded which). The receptors come from a male donor with ankylosing spondylitis or in good health (not recorded which). CDR3s include the opening cysteine and the closing phenylalanine or tryptophan. D genes are given only for firm matches. Clone size is shown for a subset of rows, as once, few, many or a class of expanded clone.

>TRBJ2-7|.|TRBV27|TRBD1
CASSTPPGGEQYF
TGTGCCAGCAGTACCCCCCCAGGGGGCGAGCAGTACTTC
>TRBJ2-5|few|TRBV29-1|TRBD1
CSVEDRRTGGAQETQYF
TGCAGCGTTGAAGATCGCAGGACAGGGGGAGCCCAAGAGACCCAGTACTTC
>TRBJ2-1|few|TRBV28|.
CASSSQREYYNEQFF
TGTGCCAGCAGTTCTCAACGGGAGTACTACAATGAGCAGTTCTTC
>TRBJ2-3|few|TRBV12-3/TRBV12-4|TRBD2
CASSSIGSGDTDTQYF
TGTGCCAGCAGTAGTATCGGGAGCGGGGACACAGATACGCAGTATTTT
>TRBJ2-7|few|TRBV9|.
CASSTNADEQYF
TGTGCCAGCAGTACTAACGCTGACGAGCAGTACTTC
>TRBJ2-1|few|TRBV5-5|TRBD2
CASSLELAAYNEQFF
TGTGCCAGCAGCTTGGAACTAGCGGCTTACAATGAGCAGTTCTTC
>TRBJ2-1|.|TRBV4-3|.
CASSQGLAGQYNEQFF
TGCGCCAGCAGCCAAGGTTTAGCAGGACAGTACAATGAGCAGTTCTTC
>TRBJ2-3|few|TRBV12-3/TRBV12-4|.
CASSLEYGGGTQYF
TGTGCCAGCAGTTTAGAGTACGGGGGAGGTACGCAGTATTTT
>TRBJ2-1|many|TRBV12-3/TRBV12-4|.
CASSFGGPPYNEQFF
TGTGCCAGCAGTTTCGGGGGTCCTCCCTACAATGAGCAGTTCTTC
>TRBJ2-7|.|TRBV4-1|.
CASSQGQASEQYF
TGCGCCAGCAGCCAAGGACAGGCCAGTGAGCAGTACTTC
>TRBJ1-6|many|TRBV20-1|.
CSASNPRENSPLHF
TGCAGTGCTAGTAATCCCAGAGAAAATTCACCCCTCCACTTT
>TRBJ2-5|.|TRBV28|.
CASSKGTQETQYF
TGTGCCAGCTCCAAGGGCACCCAAGAGACCCAGTACTTC
>TRBJ1-1|.|TRBV5-1|.
CASGEGALNTEAFF
TGCGCCAGCGGCGAAGGGGCGCTGAACACTGAAGCTTTCTTT
>TRBJ2-5|few|TRBV7-9|TRBD2
CASSLVVTSGAQETQYF
TGTGCCAGCAGCTTAGTGGTGACTAGCGGGGCCCAGGAGACCCAGTACTTC
>TRBJ2-7|few|TRBV6-2/TRBV6-3|TRBD1
CASNRYRGRPYEQYF
TGTGCCAGCAACCGATACAGGGGGAGGCCCTACGAGCAGTACTTC
>TRBJ2-7|many|TRBV6-5|.
CASSYPESYEQYF
TGTGCCAGCAGTTACCCGGAGTCCTACGAGCAGTACTTC
>TRBJ1-5|.|TRBV6-1|.
CASSLGGGSQPQHF
TGTGCCAGCAGTCTCGGGGGGGGCTCTCAGCCCCAGCATTTT
>TRBJ2-5|once|TRBV4-1|TRBD2
CASSQETSGSEQETQYF
TGCGCCAGCAGCCAAGAAACTAGCGGGAGTGAACAAGAGACCCAGTACTTC
>TRBJ2-1|few|TRBV5-5|TRBD2
CASSLVSVGTRDTLQFF
TGTGCCAGCAGCCTAGTGTCTGTCGGGACTAGGGACACCCTACAGTTCTTC
>TRBJ2-7|.|TRBV10-3|.
CATGAAYEQYF
TGTGCCACCGGGGCGGCCTACGAGCAGTACTTC
>TRBJ2-1|.|TRBV6-1|TRBD2
CASSQTSGNLNEQFF
TGTGCCAGCAGCCAGACTAGCGGGAATTTGAATGAGCAGTTCTTC
>TRBJ2-2|few|TRBV5-1|.
CASSLSATGSNTGELFF
TGCGCCAGCAGCTTGTCGGCAACTGGATCGAACACCGGGGAGCTGTTTTTT
>TRBJ2-3|.|TRBV20-1|TRBD2
CSAREAGGTDTQYF
TGCAGTGCTAGAGAGGCGGGAGGGACAGATACGCAGTATTTT
>TRBJ2-5|many|TRBV6-5|TRBD2
CASSYLAGVKETQYF
TGTGCCAGCAGTTATCTAGCGGGAGTTAAGGAGACCCAGTACTTC
>TRBJ2-3|.|TRBV7-9|.
CASSSGTFDTQYF
TGTGCCAGCAGCTCCGGGACCTTTGATACGCAGTATTTT
>TRBJ2-1|few|TRBV9|.
CASSADGRSHEQFF
TGTGCCAGCAGCGCGGACGGGAGAAGTCATGAGCAGTTCTTC
>TRBJ1-3|few|TRBV12-3/TRBV12-4|.
CASSSASSGNTIYF
TGTGCCAGCAGTTCGGCGAGCTCTGGAAACACCATATATTTT
>TRBJ2-7|.|TRBV9|TRBD1
CASSVDLTGFYEQYF
TGTGCCAGCAGCGTAGATCTGACAGGGTTCTACGAGCAGTACTTC
>TRBJ2-7|hyperexpanded|TRBV29-1|.
CSVADSTYEQYF
TGCAGCGTTGCTGACAGCACCTACGAGCAGTACTTC
>TRBJ1-3|.|TRBV29-1|.
CSVMDGNSGNTIYF
TGCAGCGTGATGGACGGGAACTCTGGAAACACCATATATTTT
>TRBJ2-3|.|TRBV2|TRBD2
CASSGLSGRRLDTQYF
TGTGCCAGCAGTGGATTAAGCGGGAGACGGTTGGATACGCAGTATTTT
>TRBJ2-5|medium-sized|TRBV11-2|TRBD2
CASSLYPQREGETQYF
TGTGCCAGCAGCTTATACCCCCAGCGGGAGGGAGAGACCCAGTACTTC
>TRBJ2-2|.|TRBV7-2|.
CASSLGRIGGDVSGELFF
TGTGCCAGCAGCTTAGGGCGGATTGGCGGGGACGTGAGCGGGGAGCTGTTTTTT
>TRBJ2-5|.|TRBV7-6|TRBD2
CASSLGDLQTSGGETQYF
TGTGCCAGCAGCTTAGGGGATCTCCAAACTAGCGGGGGGGAGACCCAGTACTTC
>TRBJ2-7|few|TRBV9|TRBD1
CASSEGTGSYEQYF
TGTGCCAGCAGCGAGGGGACAGGGTCCTACGAGCAGTACTTC
>TRBJ2-5|.|TRBV7-9|TRBD2
CASSLGLAGHEETQYF
TGTGCCAGCAGCCTAGGACTAGCGGGACACGAAGAGACCCAGTACTTC
>TRBJ2-5|many|TRBV4-3|TRBD2
CASSQGHGRETQYF
TGCGCCAGCAGCCAAGGCCACGGGAGGGAGACCCAGTACTTC
>TRBJ1-2|.|TRBV10-2|.
CASSPSGSHGYTF
TGCGCCAGCAGTCCCTCCGGCAGTCATGGCTACACCTTC
>TRBJ2-7|few|TRBV29-1|.
CSVEVEGRPYEQYF
TGCAGCGTTGAAGTAGAGGGGCGACCCTACGAGCAGTACTTC
>TRBJ2-4|many|TRBV10-3|TRBD2
CAISLAGAGNIQYF
TGTGCCATCAGTCTAGCGGGAGCGGGAAACATTCAGTACTTC
>TRBJ1-6|few|TRBV5-1|.
CASSIATEYSPLHF
TGCGCCAGCAGCATAGCAACAGAGTATTCACCCCTCCACTTT